This TCR beta chain was identified in a study of T cell responses to AZD1222 COVID-19 vaccine. Sequencing used immunoSEQ multiplex PCR; TCRdb keeps in-frame clones, though not all of them. The sample has roughly 120,000 clones; 85% to 95% are singletons. The CDR3 length is 11 residues. The germline V gene encodes CDR1 SQVTM and CDR2 ANQGSEA. The ends were cut back, 5 bases at V and 2 bases at J, with 6 bases in the middle. In this sample, this clone turned up once. Antigen unknown. General study points: Donor demographics were predominantly white British with a female majority; clonal diversity may be underestimated. Reports indicate that nearly half of spike-specific TCRs are directed at unmutated variant regions.

The clonotype originates from an adult in good health. J is TRBJ1-2 and V is TRBV29-1; D gene unclear. This material consisted of peripheral blood, taken on day 0 of AZD1222 vaccination. The CDR3 reads CSVLGNYGYTF. DNA of the CDR3: TGCAGCGTTCTCGGCAACTATGGCTACACCTTC.